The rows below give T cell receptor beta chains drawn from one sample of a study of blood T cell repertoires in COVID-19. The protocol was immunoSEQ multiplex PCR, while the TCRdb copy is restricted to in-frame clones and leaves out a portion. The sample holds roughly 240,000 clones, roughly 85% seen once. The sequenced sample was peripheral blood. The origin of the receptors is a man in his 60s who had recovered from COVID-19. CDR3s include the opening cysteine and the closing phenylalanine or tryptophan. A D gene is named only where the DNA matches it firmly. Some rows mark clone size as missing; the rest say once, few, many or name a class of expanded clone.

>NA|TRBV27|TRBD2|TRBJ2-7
CASRERGVYEQYF
TGTGCCAGCAGGGAGCGGGGAGTTTACGAGCAGTACTTC
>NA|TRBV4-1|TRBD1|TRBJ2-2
CASSHSASGGRNTGELFF
TGCGCCAGCAGCCACTCGGCGTCAGGGGGACGGAACACCGGGGAGCTGTTTTTT
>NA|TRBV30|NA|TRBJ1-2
CAWSEGGIYGYTF
TGTGCCTGGAGTGAAGGCGGGATCTATGGCTACACCTTC
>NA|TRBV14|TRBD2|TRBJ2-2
CASSQVRGDTGELFF
TGTGCCAGCAGCCAAGTCCGGGGGGACACCGGGGAGCTGTTTTTT
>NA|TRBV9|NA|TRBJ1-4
CASSAPGGGEKLFF
TGTGCCAGCAGCGCCCCCGGGGGTGGTGAAAAACTGTTTTTT
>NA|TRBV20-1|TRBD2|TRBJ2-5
CSASFQTSSNWETQYF
TGCAGTGCTAGTTTCCAGACTAGCTCGAATTGGGAGACCCAGTACTTC
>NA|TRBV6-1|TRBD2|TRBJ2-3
CASSEGLAGAADTQYF
TGTGCCAGCAGTGAAGGACTAGCGGGAGCGGCAGATACGCAGTATTTT
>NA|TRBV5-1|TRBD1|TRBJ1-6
CASSTGTGESSPLHF
TGCGCCAGCAGCACAGGGACAGGGGAATCTTCACCCCTCCACTTT
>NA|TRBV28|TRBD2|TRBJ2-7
CATTGGSYEQYF
TGTGCCACCACGGGGGGTTCCTACGAGCAGTACTTC
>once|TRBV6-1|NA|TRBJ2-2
CASSERQGTTGELFF
TGTGCCAGCAGTGAACGGCAGGGGACCACCGGGGAGCTGTTTTTT
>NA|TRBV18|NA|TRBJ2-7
CASSPVQGSEQYF
TGTGCCAGCTCACCCGTCCAGGGCAGCGAGCAGTACTTC
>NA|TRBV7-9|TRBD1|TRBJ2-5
CASSFGQGAGWETQYF
TGTGCCAGCAGCTTCGGACAGGGGGCCGGGTGGGAGACCCAGTACTTC
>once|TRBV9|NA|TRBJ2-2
CASSVPGSPGELFF
TGTGCCAGCAGCGTACCAGGGTCCCCCGGGGAGCTGTTTTTT
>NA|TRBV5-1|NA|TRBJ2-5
CASSPAFGRKQETQYF
TGCGCCAGCAGCCCTGCTTTCGGGAGAAAACAAGAGACCCAGTACTTC
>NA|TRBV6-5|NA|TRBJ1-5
CASRSGYSNQPQHF
TGTGCCAGCAGATCCGGTTATAGCAATCAGCCCCAGCATTTT
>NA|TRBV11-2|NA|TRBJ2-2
CASSLDRTANTGELFF
TGTGCCAGCAGCTTAGATAGAACAGCGAACACCGGGGAGCTGTTTTTT
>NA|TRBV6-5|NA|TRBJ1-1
CASSSSPVGTGAFF
TGTGCCAGCAGTTCATCACCTGTGGGCACTGGGGCTTTCTTT
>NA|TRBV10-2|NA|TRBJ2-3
CASSPLPGDSRTTDTQYF
TGCGCCAGCAGCCCCCTCCCGGGGGACAGTAGGACTACAGATACGCAGTATTTT
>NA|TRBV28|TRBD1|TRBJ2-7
CASSSAGTGAHEQYF
TGTGCCAGCAGTTCCGCCGGGACAGGGGCCCACGAGCAGTACTTC
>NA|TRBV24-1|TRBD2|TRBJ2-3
CATSDATSVSTDTQYF
TGTGCCACCAGTGATGCGACTAGCGTAAGCACAGATACGCAGTATTTT
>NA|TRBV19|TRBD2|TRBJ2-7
CASSSLLAGAREQYF
TGTGCCAGTAGTTCACTCTTAGCGGGAGCGCGCGAGCAGTACTTC
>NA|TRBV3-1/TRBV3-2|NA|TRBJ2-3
CASSPLSSANTDTQYF
TGTGCCAGCAGCCCCCTCTCTAGCGCAAACACAGATACGCAGTATTTT
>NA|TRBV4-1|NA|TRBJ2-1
CASSQELALAGEQFF
TGCGCCAGCAGCCAAGAGCTAGCCCTAGCTGGTGAGCAGTTCTTC
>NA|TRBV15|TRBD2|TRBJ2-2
CATSRGGPGGRYTGELFF
TGTGCCACCAGCAGGGGAGGCCCGGGGGGGAGGTACACCGGGGAGCTGTTTTTT
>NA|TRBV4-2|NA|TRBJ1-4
CASSQARGTNNEKLFF
TGTGCCAGCAGCCAGGCACGCGGAACCAATAATGAAAAACTGTTTTTT
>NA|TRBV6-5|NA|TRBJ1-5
CASLSMQGRNQPQHF
TGTGCCTCCCTCAGCATGCAGGGTAGGAATCAGCCCCAGCATTTT
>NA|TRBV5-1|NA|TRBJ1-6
CASREDRYNSPLHF
TGCGCCAGCAGGGAGGACAGATATAATTCACCCCTCCACTTT
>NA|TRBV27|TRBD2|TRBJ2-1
CASSPPGGWGGAKQFF
TGTGCCAGCAGTCCCCCCGGGGGGTGGGGTGGGGCCAAGCAGTTCTTC
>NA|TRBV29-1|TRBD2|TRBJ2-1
CSARGLGIEQFF
TGCAGCGCCCGGGGACTAGGGATTGAGCAGTTCTTC
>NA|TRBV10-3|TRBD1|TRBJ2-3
CATRGTVSADTQYF
TGTGCCACCAGAGGGACAGTGAGCGCAGATACGCAGTATTTT
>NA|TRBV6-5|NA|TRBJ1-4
CASGRVTNEKLFF
TGTGCCAGCGGCAGGGTTACTAATGAAAAACTGTTTTTT
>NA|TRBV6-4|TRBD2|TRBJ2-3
CASSAHSGGAGTDTQYF
TGTGCCAGCAGTGCCCATAGCGGGGGGGCCGGCACAGATACGCAGTATTTT
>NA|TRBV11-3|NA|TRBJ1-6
CASRRDRDSPLHF
TGTGCCAGCAGACGAGACAGAGATTCACCCCTCCACTTT
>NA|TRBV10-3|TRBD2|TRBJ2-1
CAISGTSGRAGGEQFF
TGTGCCATCAGTGGGACTAGCGGGAGGGCCGGGGGTGAGCAGTTCTTC
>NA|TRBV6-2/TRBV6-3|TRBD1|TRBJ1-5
CASSTRTGGINQPQHF
TGTGCCAGCAGCACCCGGACAGGGGGGATCAATCAGCCCCAGCATTTT
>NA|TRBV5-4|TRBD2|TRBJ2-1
CASSSASGRAINNEQFF
TGTGCCAGCAGCTCGGCTAGCGGGAGAGCTATTAACAATGAGCAGTTCTTC
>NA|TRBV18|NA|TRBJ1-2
CASSLKTETYGYTF
TGTGCCAGCTCACTTAAGACAGAAACCTATGGCTACACCTTC
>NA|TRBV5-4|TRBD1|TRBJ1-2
CASSLRQGGYTF
TGTGCCAGCAGCCTCAGACAGGGAGGTTACACCTTC
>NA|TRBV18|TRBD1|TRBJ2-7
CASSPTTQTGNPYEQYF
TGTGCCAGCTCACCAACCACCCAGACAGGGAACCCCTACGAGCAGTACTTC
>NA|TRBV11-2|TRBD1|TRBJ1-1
CASSLGQGNTEAFF
TGTGCCAGCAGCTTGGGACAGGGAAACACTGAAGCTTTCTTT
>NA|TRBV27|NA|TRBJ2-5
CASSLSLRETQYF
TGTGCCAGCAGTTTATCCTTACGGGAGACCCAGTACTTC
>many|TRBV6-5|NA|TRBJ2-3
CASSLRGSTDTQYF
TGTGCCAGCAGTCTTCGGGGGAGCACAGATACGCAGTATTTT
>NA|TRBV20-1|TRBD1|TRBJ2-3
CSVNRGDTQYF
TGCAGTGTAAACAGGGGGGATACGCAGTATTTT
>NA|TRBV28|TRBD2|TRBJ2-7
CASSLALGLAGGKTYEQYF
TGTGCCAGCAGTTTGGCTCTAGGACTAGCGGGGGGCAAAACCTACGAGCAGTACTTC
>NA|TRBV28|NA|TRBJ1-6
CASRLSIGNSPLHF
TGTGCCAGCAGGTTAAGCATCGGTAATTCACCCCTCCACTTT
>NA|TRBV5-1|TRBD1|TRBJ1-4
CASSPGLLRQGVEKLFF
TGCGCCAGCAGCCCGGGGTTGCTTAGACAGGGAGTTGAAAAACTGTTTTTT
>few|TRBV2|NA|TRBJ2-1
CASRAYNEQFF
TGTGCCAGCAGAGCGTACAATGAGCAGTTCTTC
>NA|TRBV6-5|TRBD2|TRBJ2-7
CASSPRAGGPYEQYF
TGTGCCAGCAGTCCGCGCGCGGGAGGGCCCTACGAGCAGTACTTC
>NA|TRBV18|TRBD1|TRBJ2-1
CASSPGGTGVNEQFF
TGTGCCAGCTCACCGGGAGGGACAGGGGTCAATGAGCAGTTCTTC
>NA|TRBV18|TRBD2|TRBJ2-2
CASSPVPSGAANTGELFF
TGTGCCAGCTCACCAGTTCCTAGCGGGGCCGCGAACACCGGGGAGCTGTTTTTT
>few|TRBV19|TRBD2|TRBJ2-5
CASSIGLAGDGETQYF
TGTGCCAGTAGTATTGGACTAGCGGGGGACGGCGAGACCCAGTACTTC
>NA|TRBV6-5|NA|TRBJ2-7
CASRQPGLDEQYF
TGTGCCAGCAGGCAGCCAGGGTTGGACGAGCAGTACTTC
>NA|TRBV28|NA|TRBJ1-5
CASRTRGGQPQHF
TGTGCCAGCAGAACCCGGGGTGGTCAGCCCCAGCATTTT